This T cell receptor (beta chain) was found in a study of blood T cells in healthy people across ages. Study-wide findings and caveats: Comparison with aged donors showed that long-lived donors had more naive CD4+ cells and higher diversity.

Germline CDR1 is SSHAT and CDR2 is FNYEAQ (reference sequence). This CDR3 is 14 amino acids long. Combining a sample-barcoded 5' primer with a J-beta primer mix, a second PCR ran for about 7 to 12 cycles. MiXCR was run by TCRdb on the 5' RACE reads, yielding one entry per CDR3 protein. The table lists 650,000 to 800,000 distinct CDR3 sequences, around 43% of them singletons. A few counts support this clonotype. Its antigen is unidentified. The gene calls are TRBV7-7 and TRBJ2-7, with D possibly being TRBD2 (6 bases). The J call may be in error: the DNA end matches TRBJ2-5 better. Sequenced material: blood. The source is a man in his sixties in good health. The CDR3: CASSLARGWETQYF. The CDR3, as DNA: TGTGCCAGCAGCTTAGCGCGGGGTTGGGAGACCCAGTACTTC.